What follows is one TCR beta chain and its context. Its antigen is unknown. TCRdb reprocessed the 5' RACE reads via MiXCR and lists one record per CDR3 protein. The profile shows hundreds of thousands of distinct CDR3 sequences, around 20% of them singletons. This CDR3 has 15 amino acids. From germline, CDR1 is LNHDA and CDR2 SQIVND (reference sequence). Trimming removed 5 bases from V and 1 base from J; junction bases left unmatched: 8. The data belong to a study of T-cell memory formation after mild COVID-19. Points from the study as a whole: For contracting clones, CD4+ ones sat mainly in CM and EM, CD8+ in EMRA. For second-wave clones that peaked at day 37, SARS-CoV-2 specificity went unverified.

The chain links TRBV19 to TRBJ2-7, with 7 bases identical to TRBD2. The sample comprised PBMCs or a T cell subset sorted from them (not recorded which). The receptor comes from an adult woman who had mild COVID-19 (a few samples of this study predate the infection). Cell type and time point are not known. CDR3 protein: CASSGEASGSYEQYF. The CDR3 region has the DNA TGTGCCAGTAGTGGTGAGGCTAGCGGATCCTACGAGCAGTACTTC.